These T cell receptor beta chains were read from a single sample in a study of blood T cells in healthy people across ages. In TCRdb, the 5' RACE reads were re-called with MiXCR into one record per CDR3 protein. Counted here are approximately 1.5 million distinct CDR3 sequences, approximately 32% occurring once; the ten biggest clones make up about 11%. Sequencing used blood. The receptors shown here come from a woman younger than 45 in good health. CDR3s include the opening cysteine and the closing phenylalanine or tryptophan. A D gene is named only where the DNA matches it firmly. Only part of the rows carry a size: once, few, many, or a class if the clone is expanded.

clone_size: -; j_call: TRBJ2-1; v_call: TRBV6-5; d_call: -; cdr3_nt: TGTGCCAGCAGTTACGTCGAGAAGGGTGAGCAGTTCTTC; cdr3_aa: CASSYVEKGEQFF
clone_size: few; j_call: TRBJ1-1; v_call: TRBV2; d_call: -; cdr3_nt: TGTGCCAGCAGTGAAGTAAGCACAAATGAAGCTTTCTTT; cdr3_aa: CASSEVSTNEAFF
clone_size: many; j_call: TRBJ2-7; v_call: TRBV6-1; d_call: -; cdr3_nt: TGTGCCAGCAGTGATCAGTATTACGAGCAGTACTTC; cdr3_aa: CASSDQYYEQYF
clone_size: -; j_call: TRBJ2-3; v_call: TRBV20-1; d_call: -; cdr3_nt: TGCAGTGCCCCCCTGTATCCGGGGGCAACAAATACGCAGTATTTT; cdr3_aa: CSAPLYPGATNTQYF
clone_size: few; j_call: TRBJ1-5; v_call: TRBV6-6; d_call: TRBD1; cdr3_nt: TGTGCCAGCAGTCTTGACAGGGGGATTCAGCCCCAGCATTTT; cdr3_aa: CASSLDRGIQPQHF
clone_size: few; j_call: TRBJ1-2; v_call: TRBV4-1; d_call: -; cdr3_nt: TGCGCCAGCAGCCAAGGAAGGCAGGTGTTGGGAGTAGATGGCTACACCTTC; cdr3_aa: CASSQGRQVLGVDGYTF
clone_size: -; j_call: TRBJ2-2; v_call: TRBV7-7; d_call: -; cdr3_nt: TGTGCCAGCAGCCGGGACCGAACCGGGGAGCTGTTTTTT; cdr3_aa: CASSRDRTGELFF
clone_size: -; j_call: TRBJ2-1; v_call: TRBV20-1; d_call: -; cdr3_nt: TGCAGTGCTAGAGGATCCGAGACGCCCGTTTACAATGAGCAGTTCTTC; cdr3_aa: CSARGSETPVYNEQFF
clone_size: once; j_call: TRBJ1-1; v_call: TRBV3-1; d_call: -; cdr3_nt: TGTGCCAGCAGCCATAGCGGCAGAGGGGTGAACACTGAAGCTTTCTTT; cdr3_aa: CASSHSGRGVNTEAFF
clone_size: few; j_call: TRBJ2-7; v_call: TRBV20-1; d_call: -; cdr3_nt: TGCAGTGCTAGCCCCTCCAGAGGACGTTGGGGCTACGAGCAGTACTTC; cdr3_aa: CSASPSRGRWGYEQYF
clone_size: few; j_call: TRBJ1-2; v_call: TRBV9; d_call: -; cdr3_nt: TGTGCCAGCAGCGGGGGAGAGGTTTGGTATGGCTACACCTTC; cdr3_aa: CASSGGEVWYGYTF
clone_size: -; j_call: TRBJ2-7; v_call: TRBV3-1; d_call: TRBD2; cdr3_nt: TGTGCCAGCAGCCAAGTTGGGGGGGACCTCTCCTACGAGCAGTACTTC; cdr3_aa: CASSQVGGDLSYEQYF
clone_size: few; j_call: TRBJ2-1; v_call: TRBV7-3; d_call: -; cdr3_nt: TGTGCCAGCAGCCTACTAGGTGGATTCTACAATGAGCAGTTCTTC; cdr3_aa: CASSLLGGFYNEQFF
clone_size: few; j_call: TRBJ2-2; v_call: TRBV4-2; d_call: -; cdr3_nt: TGTGCCAGCAGCCAACTCTGGGATAGCGGAACCTCGAACACCGGGGAGCTGTTTTTT; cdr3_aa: CASSQLWDSGTSNTGELFF
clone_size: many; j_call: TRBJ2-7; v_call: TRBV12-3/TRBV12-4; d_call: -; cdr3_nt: TGTGCCAGCAGCCGAACAGAATCCCACGAGCAGTACTTC; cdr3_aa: CASSRTESHEQYF
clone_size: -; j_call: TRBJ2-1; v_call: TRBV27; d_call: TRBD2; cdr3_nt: TGTGACAGCAGGAAGACTAGCGGTGAGCAGTTCTTC; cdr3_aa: CDSRKTSGEQFF
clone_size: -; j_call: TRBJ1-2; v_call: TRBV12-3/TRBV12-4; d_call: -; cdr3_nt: TGTGCCAGCAGTTTAACCTGGGGCAGGGGCGGGGGTAACTATGGCTACACCTTC; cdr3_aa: CASSLTWGRGGGNYGYTF
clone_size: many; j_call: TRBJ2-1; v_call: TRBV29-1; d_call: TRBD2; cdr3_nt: TGCAGCGTTGGGTCGGGAGGGGGATACAATGAGCAGTTCTTC; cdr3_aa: CSVGSGGGYNEQFF
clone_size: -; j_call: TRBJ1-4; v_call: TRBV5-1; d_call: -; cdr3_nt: TGCGCCAGCAGCTTGGATCCGGCTCGGGCTAATGAAAAACTGTTTTTT; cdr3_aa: CASSLDPARANEKLFF
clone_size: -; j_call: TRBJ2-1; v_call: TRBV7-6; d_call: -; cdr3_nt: TGTGCCTGCAGCTTAAGCCGGGACCTTGCCAATGAGCAGTTCTTC; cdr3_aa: CACSLSRDLANEQFF
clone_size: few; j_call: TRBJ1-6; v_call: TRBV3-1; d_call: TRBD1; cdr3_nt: TGTGCCAGCAGCTTCCGGGACAGGGATGTGACACCCCTCCACTTT; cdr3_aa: CASSFRDRDVTPLHF
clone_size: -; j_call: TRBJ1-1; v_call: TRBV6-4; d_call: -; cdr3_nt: TGTGCCAGCAGTGGCGACAGCACTGAAGCTTTCTTT; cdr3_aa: CASSGDSTEAFF
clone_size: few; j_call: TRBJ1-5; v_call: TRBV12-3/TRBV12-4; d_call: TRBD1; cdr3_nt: TGTGCCAGCAGTCGACAGGGTGGAAGCAATCAGCCCCAGCATTTT; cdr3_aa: CASSRQGGSNQPQHF
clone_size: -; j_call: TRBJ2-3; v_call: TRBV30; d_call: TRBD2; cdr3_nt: TGTGCCTGGAGTATCCTAGCGGGTAGCACAGATACGCAGTATTTT; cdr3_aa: CAWSILAGSTDTQYF
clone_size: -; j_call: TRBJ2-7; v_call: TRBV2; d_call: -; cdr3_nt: TGTGCCAGCGGCCAGGGGCGGTACGAGCAGTACTTC; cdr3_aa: CASGQGRYEQYF
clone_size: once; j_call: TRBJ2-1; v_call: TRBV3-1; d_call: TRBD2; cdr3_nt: TGTGCCAGCAGCCAGGGACTAGCGGGGGCGGGAGAGCAGTTCTTC; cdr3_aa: CASSQGLAGAGEQFF
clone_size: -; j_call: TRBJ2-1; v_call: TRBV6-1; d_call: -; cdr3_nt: TGTGCCAGCAGTGAAGGAGGGACTTACAATGAGCAGTTCTTC; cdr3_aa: CASSEGGTYNEQFF
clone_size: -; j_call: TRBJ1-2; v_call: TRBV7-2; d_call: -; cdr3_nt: TGTGCCAGCAGCGTACAGGGAAGGGGCTACACCTTC; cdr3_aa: CASSVQGRGYTF
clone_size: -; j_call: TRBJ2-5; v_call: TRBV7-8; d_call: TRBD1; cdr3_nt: TGTGCCAGCAGCTTAAGGACAGGGGTGAGGGGGCAGTACTTC; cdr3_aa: CASSLRTGVRGQYF
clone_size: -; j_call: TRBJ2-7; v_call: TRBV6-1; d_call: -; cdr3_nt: TGTGCCAGCATGAGAGACTCCTACGAGCAGTACTTC; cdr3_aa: CASMRDSYEQYF